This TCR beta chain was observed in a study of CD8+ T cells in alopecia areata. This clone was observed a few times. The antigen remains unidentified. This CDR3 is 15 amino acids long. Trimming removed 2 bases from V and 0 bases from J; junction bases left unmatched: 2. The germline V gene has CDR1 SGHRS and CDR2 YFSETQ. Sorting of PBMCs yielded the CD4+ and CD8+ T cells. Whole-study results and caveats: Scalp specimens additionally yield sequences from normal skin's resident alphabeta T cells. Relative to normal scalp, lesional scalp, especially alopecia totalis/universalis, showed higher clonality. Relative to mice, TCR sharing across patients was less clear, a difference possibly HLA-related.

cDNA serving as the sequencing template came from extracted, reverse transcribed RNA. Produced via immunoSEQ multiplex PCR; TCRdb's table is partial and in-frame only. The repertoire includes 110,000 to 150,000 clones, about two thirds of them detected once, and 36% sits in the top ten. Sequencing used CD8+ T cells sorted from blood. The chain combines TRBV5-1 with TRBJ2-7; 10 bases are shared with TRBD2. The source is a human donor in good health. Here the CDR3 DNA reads TGCGCCAGCAGCTTAGGACTAGCGGACTCCTACGAGCAGTACTTC. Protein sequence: CASSLGLADSYEQYF.